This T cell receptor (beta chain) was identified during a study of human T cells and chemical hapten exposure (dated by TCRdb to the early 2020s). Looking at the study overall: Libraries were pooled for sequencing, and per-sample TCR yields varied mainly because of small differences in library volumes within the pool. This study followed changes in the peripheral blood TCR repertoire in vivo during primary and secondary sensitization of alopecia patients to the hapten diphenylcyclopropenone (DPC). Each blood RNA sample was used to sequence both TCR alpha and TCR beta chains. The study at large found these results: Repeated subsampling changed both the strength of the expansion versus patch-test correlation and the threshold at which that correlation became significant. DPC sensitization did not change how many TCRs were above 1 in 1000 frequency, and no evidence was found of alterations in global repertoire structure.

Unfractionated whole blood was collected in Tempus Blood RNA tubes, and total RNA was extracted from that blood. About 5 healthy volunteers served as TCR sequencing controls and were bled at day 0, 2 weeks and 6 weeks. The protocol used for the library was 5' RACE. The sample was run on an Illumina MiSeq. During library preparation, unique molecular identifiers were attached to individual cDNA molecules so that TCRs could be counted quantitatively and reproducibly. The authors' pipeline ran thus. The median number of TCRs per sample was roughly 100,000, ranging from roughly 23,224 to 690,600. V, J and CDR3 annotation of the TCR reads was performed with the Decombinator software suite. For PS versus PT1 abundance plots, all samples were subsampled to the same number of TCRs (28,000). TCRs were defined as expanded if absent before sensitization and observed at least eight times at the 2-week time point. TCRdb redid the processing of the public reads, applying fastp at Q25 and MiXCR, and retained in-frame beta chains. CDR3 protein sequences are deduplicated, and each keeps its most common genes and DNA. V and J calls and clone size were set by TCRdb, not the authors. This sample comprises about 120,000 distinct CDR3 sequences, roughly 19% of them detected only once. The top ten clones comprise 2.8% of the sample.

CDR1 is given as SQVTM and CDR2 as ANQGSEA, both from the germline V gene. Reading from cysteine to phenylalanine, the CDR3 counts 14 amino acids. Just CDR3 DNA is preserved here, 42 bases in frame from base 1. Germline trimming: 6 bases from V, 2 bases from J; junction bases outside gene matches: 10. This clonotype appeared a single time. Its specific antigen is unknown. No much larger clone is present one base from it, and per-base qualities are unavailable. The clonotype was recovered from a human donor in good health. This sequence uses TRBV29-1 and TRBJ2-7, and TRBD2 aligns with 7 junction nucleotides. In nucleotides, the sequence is TGCAGCGTCACTAACCCTGGGGGGGCCTACGAGCAGTACTTC. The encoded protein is CSVTNPGGAYEQYF.